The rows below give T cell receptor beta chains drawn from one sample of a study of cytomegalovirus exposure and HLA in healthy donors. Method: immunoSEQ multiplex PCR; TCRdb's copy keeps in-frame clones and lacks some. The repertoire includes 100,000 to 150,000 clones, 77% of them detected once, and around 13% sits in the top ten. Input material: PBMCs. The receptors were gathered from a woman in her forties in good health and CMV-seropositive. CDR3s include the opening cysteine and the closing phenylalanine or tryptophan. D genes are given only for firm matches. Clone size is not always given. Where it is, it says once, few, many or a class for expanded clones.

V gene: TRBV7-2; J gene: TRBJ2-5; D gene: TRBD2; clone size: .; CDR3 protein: CASSIASGPGETQYF; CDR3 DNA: TGTGCCAGCAGCATAGCTAGCGGCCCTGGGGAGACCCAGTACTTC
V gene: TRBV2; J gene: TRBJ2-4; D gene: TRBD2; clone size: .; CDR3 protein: CASGLEGGRNF; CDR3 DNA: TGTGCCAGCGGGCTGGAGGGCGGGAGAAACTTC
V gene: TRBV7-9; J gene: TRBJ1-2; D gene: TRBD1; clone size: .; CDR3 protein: CASSSRSMGQGPRGGYTF; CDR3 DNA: TGTGCCAGCAGCTCCCGCTCAATGGGACAGGGCCCCAGGGGTGGCTACACCTTC
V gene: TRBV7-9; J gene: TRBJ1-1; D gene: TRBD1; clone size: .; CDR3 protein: CASFDRGHTEAFF; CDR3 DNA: TGTGCCAGCTTCGACAGGGGGCACACTGAAGCTTTCTTT
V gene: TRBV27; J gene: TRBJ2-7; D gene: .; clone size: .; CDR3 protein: CASSLSFPGMIIRYEQYF; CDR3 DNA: TGTGCCAGCAGTTTATCATTTCCGGGAATGATTATCCGGTACGAGCAGTACTTC
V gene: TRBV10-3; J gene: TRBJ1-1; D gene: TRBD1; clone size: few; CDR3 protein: CAITSGTDTEAFF; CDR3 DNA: TGTGCCATCACCTCCGGGACAGACACTGAAGCTTTCTTT
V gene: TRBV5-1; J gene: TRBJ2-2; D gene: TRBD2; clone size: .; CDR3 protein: CASSLGLAGGPNTGELFF; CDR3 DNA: TGCGCCAGCAGCCTGGGACTAGCGGGAGGGCCCAACACCGGGGAGCTGTTTTTT
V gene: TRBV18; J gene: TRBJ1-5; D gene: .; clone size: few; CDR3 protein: CASSLNRENQPQHF; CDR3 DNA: TGTGCCAGCTCACTAAACAGGGAAAATCAGCCCCAGCATTTT
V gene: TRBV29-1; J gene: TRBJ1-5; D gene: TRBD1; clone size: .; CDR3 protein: CSVGQGGQPQHF; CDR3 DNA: TGCAGCGTAGGACAGGGCGGACAGCCCCAGCATTTT
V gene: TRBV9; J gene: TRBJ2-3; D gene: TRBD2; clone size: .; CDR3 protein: CASQTVPGGRDTQYF; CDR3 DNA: TGTGCCAGTCAAACCGTCCCGGGAGGGCGGGATACGCAGTATTTT
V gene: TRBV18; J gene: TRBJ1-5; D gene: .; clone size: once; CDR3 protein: CASSPAGVGNQPQHF; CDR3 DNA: TGTGCCAGCTCCCCGGCGGGGGTTGGCAATCAGCCCCAGCATTTT
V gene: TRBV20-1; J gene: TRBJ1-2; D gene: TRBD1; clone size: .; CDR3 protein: CSAPGGRGYTF; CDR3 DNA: TGCAGTGCTCCAGGGGGTCGAGGCTACACCTTC
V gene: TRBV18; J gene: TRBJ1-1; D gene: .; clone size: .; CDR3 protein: CASSPVRTEAFF; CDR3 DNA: TGTGCCAGCTCACCAGTGAGGACTGAAGCTTTCTTT
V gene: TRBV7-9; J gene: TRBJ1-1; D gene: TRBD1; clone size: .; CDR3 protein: CASTRTGGAVFRTEAFF; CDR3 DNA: TGTGCCAGCACCCGGACAGGGGGAGCGGTTTTTCGCACTGAAGCTTTCTTT
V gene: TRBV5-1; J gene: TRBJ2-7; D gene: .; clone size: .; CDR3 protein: CASSELSGSAYEQYF; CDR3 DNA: TGCGCCAGCAGCGAACTTAGCGGTTCTGCCTACGAGCAGTACTTC
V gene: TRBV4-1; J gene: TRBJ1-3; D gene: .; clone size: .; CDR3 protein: CASSQLLPGLGNTIYF; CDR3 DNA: TGCGCCAGCAGCCAGCTCCTCCCAGGGTTGGGAAACACCATATATTTT
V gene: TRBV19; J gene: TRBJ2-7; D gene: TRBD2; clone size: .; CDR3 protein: CASSIGLAGHYEQYF; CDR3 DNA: TGTGCCAGTAGTATAGGACTAGCGGGACACTACGAGCAGTACTTC
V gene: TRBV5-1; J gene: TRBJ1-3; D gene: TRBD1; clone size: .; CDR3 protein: CASSLTGQGVNTIYF; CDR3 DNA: TGCGCCAGCAGCTTGACCGGACAGGGGGTAAACACCATATATTTT
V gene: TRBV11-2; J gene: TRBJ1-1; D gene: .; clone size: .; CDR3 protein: CASSLSPVRAFF; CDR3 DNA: TGTGCCAGCAGTTTATCACCAGTCAGAGCTTTCTTT
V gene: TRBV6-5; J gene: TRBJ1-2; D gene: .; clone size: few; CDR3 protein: CASRYQDGYTF; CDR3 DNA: TGTGCCAGCAGGTACCAGGATGGCTACACCTTC
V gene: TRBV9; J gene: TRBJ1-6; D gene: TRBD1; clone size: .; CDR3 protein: CASSTTSGTGTPPLHF; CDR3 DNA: TGTGCCAGCAGCACCACCTCCGGGACAGGGACGCCACCCCTCCACTTT
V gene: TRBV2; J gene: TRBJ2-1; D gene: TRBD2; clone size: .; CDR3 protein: CASSDSLAGLRSEQFF; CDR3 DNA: TGTGCCAGCAGTGATTCACTAGCGGGACTCCGGAGTGAGCAGTTCTTC
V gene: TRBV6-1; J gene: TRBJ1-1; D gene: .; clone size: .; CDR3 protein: CASSDARSAAEAFF; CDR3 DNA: TGTGCCAGCAGTGATGCGAGGAGTGCCGCTGAAGCTTTCTTT
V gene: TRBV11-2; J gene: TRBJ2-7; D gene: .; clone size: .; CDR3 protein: CASSSRSQGLPPYEQYF; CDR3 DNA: TGTGCCAGCAGCTCGAGATCACAGGGCCTGCCCCCCTACGAGCAGTACTTC
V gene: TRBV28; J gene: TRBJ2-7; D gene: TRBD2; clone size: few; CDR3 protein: CASSPRASGRRYEQYF; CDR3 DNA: TGTGCCAGCAGTCCTCGGGCTAGCGGGAGGAGGTACGAGCAGTACTTC
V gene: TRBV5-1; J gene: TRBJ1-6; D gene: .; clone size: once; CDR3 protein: CASSLAGWPPLHF; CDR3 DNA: TGCGCCAGCAGCTTGGCAGGGTGGCCACCCCTCCACTTT
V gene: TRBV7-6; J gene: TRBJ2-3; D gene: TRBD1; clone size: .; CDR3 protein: CASSPQGQGGSDTQYF; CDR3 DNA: TGTGCCAGCAGCCCCCAGGGACAGGGAGGCTCAGATACGCAGTATTTT
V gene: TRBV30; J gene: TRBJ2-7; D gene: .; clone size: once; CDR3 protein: CAWAGLPNPYEQYF; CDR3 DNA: TGTGCCTGGGCGGGGCTCCCGAACCCTTACGAGCAGTACTTC
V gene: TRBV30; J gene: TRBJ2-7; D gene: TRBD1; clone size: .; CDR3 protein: CAWSKIGTGGEQYF; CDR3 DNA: TGTGCCTGGAGTAAAATTGGGACAGGGGGCGAGCAGTACTTC
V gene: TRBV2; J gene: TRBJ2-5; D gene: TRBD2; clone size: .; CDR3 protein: CASSEVVSGSSETQYF; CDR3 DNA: TGTGCCAGCAGTGAGGTGGTTAGCGGGAGCTCAGAGACCCAGTACTTC
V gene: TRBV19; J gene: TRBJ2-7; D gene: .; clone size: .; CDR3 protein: CASSITGSGYEQYF; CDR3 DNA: TGTGCCAGTAGTATTACTGGGAGTGGGTACGAGCAGTACTTC
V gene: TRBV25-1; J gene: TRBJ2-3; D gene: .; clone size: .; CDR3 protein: CASSGSGSLITDTQYF; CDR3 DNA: TGTGCCAGCAGTGGATCAGGTTCCCTAATCACAGATACGCAGTATTTT
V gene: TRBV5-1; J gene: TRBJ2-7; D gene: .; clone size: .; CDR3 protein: CASSSGGTATSYEQYF; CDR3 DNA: TGCGCCAGCAGCTCTGGGGGGACAGCCACTTCCTACGAGCAGTACTTC
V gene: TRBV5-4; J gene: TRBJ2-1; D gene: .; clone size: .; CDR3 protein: CASSPKRVPYNEQFF; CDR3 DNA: TGTGCCAGCAGCCCAAAGCGGGTTCCCTACAATGAGCAGTTCTTC
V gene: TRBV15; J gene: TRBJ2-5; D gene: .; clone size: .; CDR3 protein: CATSRDTRTPGYQETQYF; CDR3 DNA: TGTGCCACCAGCAGAGACACAAGAACCCCGGGGTACCAAGAGACCCAGTACTTC
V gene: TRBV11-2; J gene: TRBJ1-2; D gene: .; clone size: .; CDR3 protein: CASSLVGGQGYTF; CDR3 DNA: TGTGCCAGCAGCTTAGTGGGGGGGCAGGGCTACACCTTC
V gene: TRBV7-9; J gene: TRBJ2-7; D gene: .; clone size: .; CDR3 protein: CASSLGPGESYEQYF; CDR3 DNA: TGTGCCAGCAGCCTCGGACCGGGAGAGTCCTACGAGCAGTACTTC
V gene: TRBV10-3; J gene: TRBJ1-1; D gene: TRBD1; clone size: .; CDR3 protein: CAISAEGAMNTEAFF; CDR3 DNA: TGTGCCATCAGTGCAGAGGGGGCTATGAACACTGAAGCTTTCTTT
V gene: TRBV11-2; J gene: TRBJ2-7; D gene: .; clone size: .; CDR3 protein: CASSLDSGAGIPYEQYF; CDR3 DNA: TGTGCCAGCAGCTTAGATTCTGGGGCAGGGATCCCCTACGAGCAGTACTTC
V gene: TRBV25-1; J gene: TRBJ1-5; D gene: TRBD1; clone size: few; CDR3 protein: CASSGTGGNNQPQHF; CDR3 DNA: TGTGCCAGCAGTGGGACAGGGGGCAACAATCAGCCCCAGCATTTT
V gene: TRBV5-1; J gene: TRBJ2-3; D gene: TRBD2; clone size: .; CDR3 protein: CASSFGVAGTDTQYF; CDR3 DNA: TGCGCCAGCAGCTTCGGGGTAGCGGGAACAGATACGCAGTATTTT
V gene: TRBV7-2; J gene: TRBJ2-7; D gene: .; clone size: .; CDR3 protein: CASSRDTSYEQYF; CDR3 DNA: TGTGCCAGCAGCCGGGACACTTCCTACGAGCAGTACTTC
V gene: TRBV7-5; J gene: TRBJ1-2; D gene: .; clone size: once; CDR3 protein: CVRSSLGEGANYGYTF; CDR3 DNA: TGTGTCAGAAGCTCTCTAGGTGAGGGAGCTAACTATGGCTACACCTTC
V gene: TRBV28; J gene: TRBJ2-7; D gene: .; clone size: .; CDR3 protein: CASRREQGPYEQYF; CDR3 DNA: TGTGCCAGCAGAAGAGAACAGGGACCCTACGAGCAGTACTTC
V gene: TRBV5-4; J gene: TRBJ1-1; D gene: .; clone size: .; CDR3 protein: CASSLGVMNTEAFF; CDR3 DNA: TGTGCCAGCAGCTTGGGAGTTATGAACACTGAAGCTTTCTTT
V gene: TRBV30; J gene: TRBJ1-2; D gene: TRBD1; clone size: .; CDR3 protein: CAWTHGTGAFYGYTF; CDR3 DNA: TGTGCCTGGACCCACGGGACAGGGGCCTTCTATGGCTACACCTTC
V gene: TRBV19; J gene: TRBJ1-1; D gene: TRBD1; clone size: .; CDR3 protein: CASSATGDTEAFF; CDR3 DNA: TGTGCCAGTAGTGCGACAGGGGACACTGAAGCTTTCTTT
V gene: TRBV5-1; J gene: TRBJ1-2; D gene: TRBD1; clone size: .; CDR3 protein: CASSGGTGVGYGYTF; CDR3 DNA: TGCGCCAGCAGCGGGGGGACAGGAGTGGGCTATGGCTACACCTTC
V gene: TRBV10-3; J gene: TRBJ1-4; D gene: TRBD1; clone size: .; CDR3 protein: CAISDSPGQGNEKLFF; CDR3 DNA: TGTGCCATCAGTGATTCCCCGGGACAGGGCAATGAAAAACTGTTTTTT
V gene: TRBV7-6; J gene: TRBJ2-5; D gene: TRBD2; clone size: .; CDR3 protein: CASSPLAGGPETQYF; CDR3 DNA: TGTGCCAGCAGCCCACTAGCGGGAGGGCCTGAGACCCAGTACTTC
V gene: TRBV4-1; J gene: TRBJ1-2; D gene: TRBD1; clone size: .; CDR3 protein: CASSSMGQINYGYTF; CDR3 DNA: TGTGCCAGCAGCTCAATGGGACAGATTAACTATGGCTACACCTTC
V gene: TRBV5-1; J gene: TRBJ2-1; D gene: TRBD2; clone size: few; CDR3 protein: CASSDALAGGNEQFF; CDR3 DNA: TGCGCCAGCAGCGATGCACTAGCGGGAGGCAATGAGCAGTTCTTC
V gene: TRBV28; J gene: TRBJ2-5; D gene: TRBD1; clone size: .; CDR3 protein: CASSQGARKTQYF; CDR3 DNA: TGTGCCAGCTCCCAGGGGGCGAGGAAGACCCAGTACTTC
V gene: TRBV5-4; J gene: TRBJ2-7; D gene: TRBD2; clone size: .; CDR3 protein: CASSSHSSGITNEQYF; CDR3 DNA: TGTGCCAGCAGCTCCCACTCTAGCGGGATAACGAACGAGCAGTACTTC